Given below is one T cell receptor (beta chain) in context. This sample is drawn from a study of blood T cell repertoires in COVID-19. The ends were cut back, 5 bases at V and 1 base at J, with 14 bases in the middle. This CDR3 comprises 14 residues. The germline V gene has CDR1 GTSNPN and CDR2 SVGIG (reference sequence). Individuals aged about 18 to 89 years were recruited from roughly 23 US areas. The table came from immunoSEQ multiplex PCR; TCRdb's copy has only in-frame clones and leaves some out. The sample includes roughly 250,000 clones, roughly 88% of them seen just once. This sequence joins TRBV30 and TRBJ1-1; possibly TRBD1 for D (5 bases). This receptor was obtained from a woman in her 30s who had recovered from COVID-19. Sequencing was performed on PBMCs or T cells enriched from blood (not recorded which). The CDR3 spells CAWAFGGPNTEAFF. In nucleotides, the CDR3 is TGTGCCTGGGCTTTCGGGGGTCCGAACACTGAAGCTTTCTTT.